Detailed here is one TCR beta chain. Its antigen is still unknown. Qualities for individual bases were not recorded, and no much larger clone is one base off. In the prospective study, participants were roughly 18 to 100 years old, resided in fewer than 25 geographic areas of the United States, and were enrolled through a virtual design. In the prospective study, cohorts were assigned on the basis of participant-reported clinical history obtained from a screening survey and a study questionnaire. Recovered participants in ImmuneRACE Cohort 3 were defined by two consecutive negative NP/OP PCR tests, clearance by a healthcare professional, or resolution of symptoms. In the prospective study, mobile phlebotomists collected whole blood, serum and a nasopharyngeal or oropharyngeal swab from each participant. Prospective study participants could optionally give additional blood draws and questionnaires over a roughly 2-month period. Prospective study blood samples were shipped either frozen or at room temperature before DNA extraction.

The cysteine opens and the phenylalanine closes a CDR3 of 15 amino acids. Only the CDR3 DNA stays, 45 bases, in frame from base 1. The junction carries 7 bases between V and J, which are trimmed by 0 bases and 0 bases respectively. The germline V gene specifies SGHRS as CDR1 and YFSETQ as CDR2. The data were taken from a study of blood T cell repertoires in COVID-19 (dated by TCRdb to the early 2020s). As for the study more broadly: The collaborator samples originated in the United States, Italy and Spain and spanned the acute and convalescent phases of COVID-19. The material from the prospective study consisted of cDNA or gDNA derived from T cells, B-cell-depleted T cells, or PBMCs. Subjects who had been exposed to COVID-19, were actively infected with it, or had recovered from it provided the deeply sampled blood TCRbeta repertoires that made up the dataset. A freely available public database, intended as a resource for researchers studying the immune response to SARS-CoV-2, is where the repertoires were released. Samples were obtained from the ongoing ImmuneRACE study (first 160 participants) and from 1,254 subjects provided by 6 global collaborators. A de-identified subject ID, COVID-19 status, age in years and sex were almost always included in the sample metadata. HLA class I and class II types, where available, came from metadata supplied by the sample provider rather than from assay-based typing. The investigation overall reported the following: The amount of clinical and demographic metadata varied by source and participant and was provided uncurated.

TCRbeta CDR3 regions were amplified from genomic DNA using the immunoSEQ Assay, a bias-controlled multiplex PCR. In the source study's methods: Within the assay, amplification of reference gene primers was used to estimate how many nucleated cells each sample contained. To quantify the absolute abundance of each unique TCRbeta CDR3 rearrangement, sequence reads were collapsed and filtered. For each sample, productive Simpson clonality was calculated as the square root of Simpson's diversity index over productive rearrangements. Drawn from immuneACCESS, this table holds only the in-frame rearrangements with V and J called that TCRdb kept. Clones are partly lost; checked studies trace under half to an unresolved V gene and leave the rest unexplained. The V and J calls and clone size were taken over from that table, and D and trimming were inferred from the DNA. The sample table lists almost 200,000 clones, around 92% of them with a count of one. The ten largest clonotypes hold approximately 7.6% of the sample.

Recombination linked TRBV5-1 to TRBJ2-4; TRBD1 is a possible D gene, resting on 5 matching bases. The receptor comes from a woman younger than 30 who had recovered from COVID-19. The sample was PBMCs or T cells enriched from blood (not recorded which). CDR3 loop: CASSLGGTAKNIQYF. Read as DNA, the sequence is TGCGCCAGCAGCTTGGGGGGCACAGCCAAAAACATTCAGTACTTC.